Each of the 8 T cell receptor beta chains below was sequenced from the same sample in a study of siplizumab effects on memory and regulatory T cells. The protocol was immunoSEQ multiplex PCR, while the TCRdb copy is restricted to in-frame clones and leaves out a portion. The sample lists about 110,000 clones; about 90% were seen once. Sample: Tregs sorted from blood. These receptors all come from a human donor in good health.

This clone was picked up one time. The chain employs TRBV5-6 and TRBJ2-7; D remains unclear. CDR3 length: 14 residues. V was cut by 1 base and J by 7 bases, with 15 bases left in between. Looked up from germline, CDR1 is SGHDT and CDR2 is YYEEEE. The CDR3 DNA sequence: TGTGCCAGCAGCTTGCCGGGCCCGAGTATTGAGCAGTACTTC. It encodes CASSLPGPSIEQYF.

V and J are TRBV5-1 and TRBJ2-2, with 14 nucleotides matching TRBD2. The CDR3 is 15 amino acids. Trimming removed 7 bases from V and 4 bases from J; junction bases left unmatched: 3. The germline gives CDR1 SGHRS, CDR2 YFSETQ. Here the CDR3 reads CASLGLAGGTGELFF. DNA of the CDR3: TGCGCCAGCCTCGGACTAGCGGGAGGCACCGGGGAGCTGTTTTTT.

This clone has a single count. CDR3 amino acids: CASSLAPRGGTNEQFF. CDR3 nucleotide sequence: TGTGCCAGCAGCTTAGCTCCTCGCGGGGGTACTAATGAGCAGTTCTTC. The chain carries TRBV7-7 and TRBJ2-1; 7 positions match TRBD2. Germline assignment: CDR1 SSHAT and CDR2 FNYEAQ (reference sequence). The CDR3 is 16 amino acids. V gave up 0 bases and J gave up 7 bases; unmatched junction bases: 9.

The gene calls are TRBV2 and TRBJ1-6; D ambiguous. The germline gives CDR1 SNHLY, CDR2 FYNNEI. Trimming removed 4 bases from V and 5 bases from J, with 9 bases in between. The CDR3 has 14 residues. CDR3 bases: TGTGCCAGCAGTGCCAGAGAGAATAATTCACCCCTCCACTTT. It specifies CASSARENNSPLHF.

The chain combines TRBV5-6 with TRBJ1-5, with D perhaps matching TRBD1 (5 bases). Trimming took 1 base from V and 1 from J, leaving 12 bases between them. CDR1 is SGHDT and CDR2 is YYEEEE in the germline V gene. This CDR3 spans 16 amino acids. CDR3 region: CASSLRGVGSNQPQHF. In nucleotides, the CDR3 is TGTGCCAGCAGCTTGCGGGGGGTTGGCAGCAATCAGCCCCAGCATTTT.

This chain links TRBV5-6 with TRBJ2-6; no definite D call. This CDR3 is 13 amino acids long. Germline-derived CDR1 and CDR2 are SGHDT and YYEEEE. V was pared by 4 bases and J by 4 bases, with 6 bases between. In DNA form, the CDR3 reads TGTGCCAGCAGCCTCAGAGGGGCCAACGTCCTGACTTTC. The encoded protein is CASSLRGANVLTF.

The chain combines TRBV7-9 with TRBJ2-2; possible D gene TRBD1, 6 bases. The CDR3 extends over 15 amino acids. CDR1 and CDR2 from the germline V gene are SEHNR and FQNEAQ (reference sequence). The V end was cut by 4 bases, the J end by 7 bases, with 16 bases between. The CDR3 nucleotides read TGTGCCAGCAGCTCAAGGACAGTGGACGGCGGGGAGCTGTTTTTT. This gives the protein CASSSRTVDGGELFF.

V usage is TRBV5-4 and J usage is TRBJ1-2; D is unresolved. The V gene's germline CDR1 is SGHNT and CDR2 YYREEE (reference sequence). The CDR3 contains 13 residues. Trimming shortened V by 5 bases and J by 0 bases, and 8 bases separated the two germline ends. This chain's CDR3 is CASSLTANYGYTF. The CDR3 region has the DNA TGTGCCAGCAGTCTAACAGCTAACTATGGCTACACCTTC.